One sample yielded the 19 T cell receptor beta chains listed below, sequenced in a study of OX40 agonist ivuxolimab in advanced cancers. Generated by immunoSEQ multiplex PCR, the TCRdb table keeps only in-frame clones and is missing some. In the table there are roughly 70,000 clones, roughly 85% of which are singletons. This sample comprised CD4+ or CD8+ T cells sorted from blood, obtained in a trial of the OX40 agonist ivuxolimab. The source of these receptors is an adult with an advanced solid tumor such as melanoma, head and neck, liver or kidney cancer.

The CDR3: CASSNPGTGHRDTQYF. In DNA form, the CDR3 reads TGTGCCAGCAGTAACCCCGGGACAGGGCATAGGGATACGCAGTATTTT. The rearrangement joins TRBV27 to TRBJ2-3; 9 bases align to TRBD1. There are 16 residues in the CDR3. After removal of 5 bases from V and 6 bases from J, the junction contained 12 bases not matched to a gene. Per germline, CDR1 MNHEY and CDR2 SMNVEV (reference sequence).

On this clone: Other DNA variants within this sample encode the same CDR3. V gene TRBV6-1 combines with J gene TRBJ1-1; 8 bases match TRBD1. The CDR3 consists of 14 residues. J gave up 4 bases and V 4 bases, and 5 bases lay outside the gene matches. From germline, CDR1 is MNHNS and CDR2 SASEGT. The CDR3: CASSGDRGVTEAFF. CDR3 coding DNA: TGTGCCAGCAGTGGCGACAGGGGTGTCACTGAAGCTTTCTTT.

The J gene is TRBJ2-6, the V gene TRBV18; no firm D call. V lost 3 bases and J lost 0, with 12 bases in between. This CDR3 contains 17 residues. Germline V gene data show CDR1 as KGHSH and CDR2 as LQKENI. Here the CDR3 reads CASSPSDTVSGANVLTF. As DNA, the CDR3 is TGTGCCAGCTCACCGTCCGACACAGTCTCTGGGGCCAACGTCCTGACTTTC.

The V gene is TRBV5-1, the J gene TRBJ2-1, with D perhaps TRBD2 (6 bases). Per germline, CDR1 SGHRS and CDR2 YFSETQ. The CDR3 sequence is 14 residues long. Trimming shortened V by 2 bases and J by 8 bases, and 14 bases separated the two germline ends. CDR3 protein: CASSLREMVDEQFF. The CDR3 region has the DNA TGCGCCAGCAGCTTACGGGAGATGGTCGATGAGCAGTTCTTC.

The gene calls are TRBV12-5 and TRBJ1-1, with a weak D call TRBD1 (5 bases). Trimming took 1 base from V and 5 from J, leaving 8 bases between them. Germline values: CDR1 LGHNT, CDR2 FRNRAP. The CDR3 contains 13 residues. The CDR3 DNA reads TGTGCTAGTGGTTTGGGAGGGGAGACTGAAGCTTTCTTT. It translates to CASGLGGETEAFF.

This clone was picked up a small number of times. The chain has TRBV28 and TRBJ2-3; the match to TRBD2 covers 11 bases. This CDR3 is 17 amino acids long. Germline loops: CDR1 MDHEN, CDR2 SYDVKM. V trimming: 7 bases; J trimming: 5 bases; junction bases outside the gene matches: 14. The CDR3 protein is CASIPWGSGGAGDTQYF. Written as DNA, the CDR3 is TGTGCCAGCATTCCTTGGGGTAGCGGGGGGGCAGGAGATACGCAGTATTTT. The full variable domain, its missing parts supplied by reference TRBV28 and TRBJ2-3, is DVKVTQSSRYLVKRTGEKVFLECVQDMDHENMFWYRQDPGLGLRLIYFSYDVKMKEKGDIPEGYSVSREKKERFSLILESASTNQTSMYLCASIPWGSGGAGDTQYFGPGTRLTVL.

This clone was detected a few times. This CDR3 reads CASSPGGKSYNEQFF. CDR3 DNA: TGTGCCAGCTCACCGGGAGGGAAATCCTACAATGAGCAGTTCTTC. The rearrangement links TRBV18 to TRBJ2-1, with 7 bases identical to TRBD2. Germline-derived CDR1 and CDR2 are KGHSH and LQKENI. V lost 3 bases and J lost 1; bases outside the gene matches: 3. The CDR3 length is 15 residues.

V and J are TRBV11-1 and TRBJ1-1; no reliable D call. Germline V gives CDR1 SGHAT, CDR2 FQDESV (reference sequence). Trimming shortened V by 6 bases and J by 0 bases, and 8 bases separated the two germline ends. The CDR3 length is 13 residues. Here the CDR3 reads CASRYMLNTEAFF. The CDR3 DNA sequence: TGTGCCAGCAGGTATATGTTGAACACTGAAGCTTTCTTT.

A few counts support this clone. This chain links TRBV9 with TRBJ2-2, with D perhaps matching TRBD1 (6 bases). This CDR3 region has 15 residues. Germline assignment: CDR1 SGDLS and CDR2 YYNGEE. Deletions cut 2 bases from V and 1 base from J, with 9 bases between. DNA for the CDR3: TGTGCCAGCAGCGTCCAGACAGGGAACACCGGGGAGCTGTTTTTT. Its protein product is CASSVQTGNTGELFF.

V usage is TRBV6-6 and J usage is TRBJ2-5, with 7 bases matching TRBD2. V was pared by 4 bases and J by 2 bases, with 7 bases of the junction left unmatched. This CDR3 spans 15 amino acids. Germline V gene lookup returns CDR1 MNHNY and CDR2 SVGAGI (reference sequence). In nucleotides, the CDR3 is TGTGCCAGCAGTTCGATAGCGGGCGCTCAAGAGACCCAGTACTTC. Translated, it gives CASSSIAGAQETQYF.

The chain recombines TRBV6-5 with TRBJ1-1; D gene unclear. V was shortened by 2 bases and J by 0 bases, with 4 bases between the two germline ends. This CDR3 has 13 amino acids. Germline lookup yields CDR1 MNHEY and CDR2 SVGAGI. The CDR3 here is CASSYALNTEAFF. Here the CDR3 DNA reads TGTGCCAGCAGTTACGCCCTGAACACTGAAGCTTTCTTT.

J is TRBJ1-1 and V is TRBV5-1; TRBD1 matches 7 bases. The germline V gene has CDR1 SGHRS and CDR2 YFSETQ. Trimming at V came to 5 bases and at J to 6 bases, leaving 10 bases not matched to a gene. The length of the CDR3 is 14 residues. The CDR3 reads CASREGQHYSEAFF. CDR3 coding DNA: TGCGCCAGCAGAGAGGGACAGCATTATTCTGAAGCTTTCTTT.

For this clone: The junction does not match germline at one end; this may be a read error. V usage is TRBV5-1 and J usage is TRBJ2-7; D is uncertain. The CDR3 consists of 13 residues. Germline V gives CDR1 SGHRS, CDR2 YFSETQ. This CDR3 is CASRLLSGGEQYF. The CDR3 bases are TGCGCCAGCCGCTTATTGTCGGGCGGCGAGCAGTACTTC.

The chain employs TRBV6-5 and TRBJ2-3; D remains unclear. The germline V gene has CDR1 MNHEY and CDR2 SVGAGI. The V end was cut by 6 bases, the J end by 5 bases, with 15 bases between. The CDR3 has 14 amino acids. CDR3 in amino acids: CASSIPMSRDTQYF. The CDR3 DNA follows: TGTGCCAGCAGCATACCAATGTCGCGAGATACGCAGTATTTT.

The gene calls are TRBV30 and TRBJ2-7, with 7 bases lining up with TRBD1. V trimming: 0 bases; J trimming: 0 bases; junction bases outside the gene matches: 5. This CDR3 contains 15 residues. Germline V gene sequence: CDR1 GTSNPN, CDR2 SVGIG (reference sequence). The CDR3 DNA reads TGTGCCTGGAGTGTACAGGGGTTATACTCCTACGAGCAGTACTTC. The encoded protein is CAWSVQGLYSYEQYF.

The rearrangement uses TRBV9 and TRBJ1-1; D possibly corresponds to TRBD1 (5 bases). Germline lookup yields CDR1 SGDLS and CDR2 YYNGEE. V was cut by 0 bases and J by 6 bases, with 18 bases left in between. CDR3 length equals 16 residues. DNA for the CDR3: TGTGCCAGCAGCGTAGGGGACCGAGCCCTTTTTCCTGAAGCTTTCTTT. Protein: CASSVGDRALFPEAFF.

This clone was detected only a few times. CDR3 coding DNA: TGTGCCAGCAGTGAAGGACTGACCCAACTCTACGAGCAGTACTTC. Translated, it gives CASSEGLTQLYEQYF. The chain has TRBV6-1 and TRBJ2-7; unclear D gene. CDR3 size: 15 residues. Trimming shortened V by 1 base and J by 3 bases, and 13 bases separated the two germline ends. Germline CDR1 reads MNHNS; CDR2 reads SASEGT.

The CDR3 sequence is CASSLVGGSDEQFF. CDR3 sequence (DNA): TGTGCCAGCAGCTTAGTCGGAGGGTCCGATGAGCAGTTCTTC. The chain is built from TRBV11-3 and TRBJ2-1; perhaps TRBD2 as D (6 bases). The V and J ends lost 1 base and 8 bases respectively, with 12 bases between them. The CDR3 sequence is 14 residues long. Germline CDR1 and CDR2: SGHNT and YENEEA.

This CDR3 is CASSMGRGIDTQYF. The CDR3 nucleotides read TGTGCCAGTAGTATGGGCAGGGGAATAGATACGCAGTATTTT. V and J are TRBV19 and TRBJ2-3, with a tentative D call TRBD1 (6 bases). The CDR3 consists of 14 residues. V was trimmed by 3 bases and J by 5 bases, leaving 12 bases between them. Per the germline V gene, CDR1 is LNHDA and CDR2 is SQIVND (reference sequence).